This T cell receptor (beta chain) was captured in a study of beta chain features in type 1 diabetes. Study observations and caveats: Type 1 diabetes patients had TCRB CDR3s that were shorter (moderately but significantly so) in all four CD4+ subsets. Cells that show high TCR expression could be over-represented by cDNA sequencing.

This clone was observed a few times. Its antigen is currently unknown. Reverse transcribing all isolated RNA meant expressed TCRB transcripts were sequenced. The method was immunoSEQ multiplex PCR; TCRdb's version includes in-frame clones alone and lacks a portion of them. This sample has roughly 250,000 clones; over 20% occur once, and the top ten carry about 0.028%. Trimming removed 5 bases at V and 0 bases at J, with 11 bases between. Germline V gene lookup returns CDR1 MDHEN and CDR2 SYDVKM. The length of the CDR3 is 15 residues. The receptor comes from a woman in her thirties or forties with type 1 diabetes. Input material: naive CD4+ T cells from blood. The J gene is TRBJ1-5, the V gene TRBV28; a possible D gene is TRBD1 (6 bases). The CDR3 loop reads CASSMPQGSNQPQHF. Here the CDR3 DNA reads TGTGCCAGCAGTATGCCACAGGGTAGCAATCAGCCCCAGCATTTT.